This TCR beta chain is from a study of cytomegalovirus exposure and HLA in healthy donors. Study at large: The 120 or so validation repertoires were reported in a later analysis to have been generated on the same platform as the approximately 600 first-cohort repertoires.

Sequencing used immunoSEQ multiplex PCR; TCRdb keeps in-frame clones, though not all of them. The data show 200,000 to 300,000 clones, roughly 87% seen once. Study conclusions and caveats: The classifier was said to identify cytomegalovirus status with high specificity and sensitivity.

A remark on this clone: Its antigen is unknown.

In germline, CDR1 is SNHLY, CDR2 FYNNEI. This CDR3 region has 13 residues. Trimming stripped 6 bases from V and 1 base from J, with 9 bases between. The donors were in the roughly 130-subject validation cohort, distinct from the roughly 670-subject first cohort. The sequenced sample consisted of PBMCs. The receptor was isolated from a man aged 18 to 35 in good health and CMV-seropositive. This rearrangement joins TRBV2 to TRBJ1-2; D gene unclear. The CDR3 sequence is CASSDTDNYGYTF. In nucleotides, the CDR3 is TGTGCCAGCAGCGACACCGATAACTATGGCTACACCTTC.